The 29 T cell receptor beta chains below all came from one sample that was sequenced in a study of blood T cell repertoires in COVID-19. TCRdb's table, derived via immunoSEQ multiplex PCR, lists solely in-frame clones and lacks some. The data contain roughly 70,000 clones, around nine tenths of them singletons. Specimen: peripheral blood. Receptors originate from a human donor in a cohort sampled during active COVID-19.

CDR3 sequence (DNA): TGTGCCCTCGTCCGGGACACCTACGAGCAGTACGTC. This sequence encodes CALVRDTYEQYV. This chain links TRBV10-3 with TRBJ2-7; maybe TRBD1 (6 bases). V was clipped by 11 bases and J by 2 bases, with 13 bases between them. This CDR3 comprises 12 residues. Germline V gene sequence: CDR1 ENHRY, CDR2 SYGVKD.

The chain is built from TRBV3-1 (or the pseudogene TRBV3-2) and TRBJ2-1; a possible D gene is TRBD2 (7 bases). The CDR3 is 16 amino acids. The germline V gene has CDR1 LGHDT and CDR2 YNNKEL (reference sequence). With 4 bases removed from V and 4 bases from J, the gap between germline ends came to 17 bases. CDR3 loop: CASSPVGGGSYNEQFF. DNA of the CDR3: TGTGCCAGCAGCCCTGTCGGGGGCGGGAGTTACAATGAGCAGTTCTTC.

The chain has TRBV5-8 and TRBJ2-1; possibly TRBD1 for D (6 bases). Trimming took off 7 bases at V and 3 bases at J, with 14 bases between the two ends. Germline values: CDR1 SGHTS, CDR2 YDEGEE. CDR3 length: 14 amino acids. In DNA form, the CDR3 reads TGTGCCAGCGGCCGACAGGTGATCTACAATGAGCAGTTCTTC. Its translation is CASGRQVIYNEQFF.

The chain carries TRBV5-6 and TRBJ1-1; 8 nucleotides line up with TRBD1. Losses at the gene ends were 3 bases for V and 5 bases for J; bases not matched to a gene: 12. This CDR3 region has 16 residues. CDR1 SGHDT and CDR2 YYEEEE come from the germline V gene. CDR3 in DNA: TGTGCCAGCAGCTCCTACAGGACAGGGAGTTTAACTGAAGCTTTCTTT. Translating gives CASSSYRTGSLTEAFF.

This rearrangement joins TRBV21-1 to TRBJ2-6; the table's TRBD1 call for D was not verified on the DNA. TRBV21-1 has pseudogene status. This CDR3 has 16 amino acids. The chain's CDR3 is CASTRTEYSGANVLTF. The CDR3 DNA reads TGTGCCAGCACCCGGACAGAATACTCTGGGGCCAACGTCCTGACTTTC.

V gene TRBV4-2 combines with J gene TRBJ1-5; D not certain. With 0 bases removed from V and 3 bases from J, the gap between germline ends came to 15 bases. The CDR3 length is 17 residues. Germline assignment: CDR1 LGHNA and CDR2 YNFKEQ. As DNA, the CDR3 is TGTGCCAGCAGCCAAGAATCAGCGGGTTCTCACAATCAGCCCCAGCATTTT. Translation gives CASSQESAGSHNQPQHF.

This rearrangement joins TRBV11-3 to TRBJ1-1; 7 bases align to TRBD1. The V gene's germline CDR1 is SGHNT and CDR2 YENEEA. The CDR3 covers 15 residues. V gave up 4 bases and J gave up 1 base; unmatched junction bases: 6. CDR3 sequence reads: CASSSPTGRNTEAFF. The CDR3, as DNA: TGTGCCAGCAGCTCACCGACAGGGAGGAACACTGAAGCTTTCTTT.

The chain couples TRBV11-2 to TRBJ2-7, with 10 bases aligning to TRBD2. The CDR3 length is 14 residues. Unmatched junction bases numbered 13, after V lost 5 bases and J lost 12 bases. Germline V gives CDR1 SGHAT, CDR2 FQNNGV. The CDR3 sequence is CASSLTLAGAARYV. The CDR3 DNA reads TGTGCCAGCAGCCTCACGCTAGCGGGAGCGGCTCGGTACGTC.

The chain links TRBV6-1 to TRBJ2-7; D is undetermined. V lost 2 bases and J 2 bases, leaving 4 bases between the germline ends. Germline CDR1 MNHNS, CDR2 SASEGT. The CDR3 runs 12 residues. CDR3 in amino acids: CASSEPPYEQYF. The CDR3 coding sequence is TGTGCCAGCAGTGAACCTCCCTACGAGCAGTACTTC.

This chain uses TRBV6-6 with TRBJ2-2; D is undetermined. CDR1 and CDR2 from the germline V gene are MNHNY and SVGAGI (reference sequence). V shed 6 bases and J shed 5 bases, with 7 bases lying between them. This CDR3 has 12 amino acids. The CDR3 nucleotides are TGTGCCAGCAGCCAGCGAACCGGGGAGCTGTTTTTT. It encodes CASSQRTGELFF.

The CDR3 reads CASSSPDSTGELFF. CDR3 nucleotide sequence: TGTGCCAGTAGTAGTCCTGACAGCACCGGGGAGCTGTTTTTT. V usage is TRBV19 and J usage is TRBJ2-2, with D possibly being TRBD1 (5 bases). The CDR3 is made up of 14 amino acids. The V gene's germline CDR1 is LNHDA and CDR2 SQIVND (reference sequence). Trimming cost V 4 bases and J 4 bases, with 10 bases left between them.

The V call is TRBV15, the J call TRBJ2-3; TRBD1 aligns across 8 bases. V lost 0 bases and J lost 10; bases outside the gene matches: 9. The germline gives CDR1 LNHNV, CDR2 YYDKDF (reference sequence). This CDR3 is built from 15 residues. Here the CDR3 reads CATSRDRTGLHSQYF. In nucleotides, the CDR3 is TGTGCCACCAGCAGAGATAGGACAGGGCTCCATTCGCAGTATTTT.

This sequence joins TRBV5-1 and TRBJ2-2; the match to TRBD1 covers 9 bases. Germline values: CDR1 SGHRS, CDR2 YFSETQ. V trimming: 1 base; J trimming: 5 bases; junction bases outside the gene matches: 6. The CDR3 runs to 16 residues. The CDR3 coding sequence is TGCGCCAGCAGCTTGACCGGGACAGGGTTTACCGGGGAGCTGTTTTTT. Translation: CASSLTGTGFTGELFF.

This rearrangement joins TRBV6-5 to TRBJ2-7; D ambiguous. This CDR3 region has 15 residues. The germline CDR1 and CDR2 sequences are MNHEY and SVGAGI. V lost 6 bases and J lost 4, with 19 bases in between. The DNA for the CDR3 is TGTGCCAGCAGCCCCGCCCCGGGTTTCGGATACGAGCAGTACTTC. Translating it yields CASSPAPGFGYEQYF.

The chain joins TRBV28 to TRBJ2-1, with 7 bases identical to TRBD2. Germline V CDR1 and CDR2: MDHEN, SYDVKM. This CDR3 is built from 16 residues. Germline trimming cut 8 bases from V and 0 bases from J; bases unmatched to any gene: 10. In nucleotides, the CDR3 is TGTGCCAGCCCGCCGACTAGCAGGAGCTCCTACAATGAGCAGTTCTTC. It specifies CASPPTSRSSYNEQFF.

The genes are TRBV11-1 and TRBJ2-7; TRBD2 might be the D (5 bases). V lost 3 bases and J 7 bases, leaving 13 bases between the germline ends. This CDR3 has 13 residues. Germline CDR1 is SGHAT and CDR2 is FQDESV (reference sequence). CDR3 sequence (DNA): TGTGCCAGCAGCTTTGTCAGGAGAGGGGAGCAGTACTTC. Residues: CASSFVRRGEQYF.

The V gene is TRBV19, the J gene TRBJ1-4, with D possibly being TRBD1 (5 bases). Germline V CDR1 and CDR2: LNHDA, SQIVND (reference sequence). Trimming removed 5 bases at V and 0 bases at J, with 13 bases between. The CDR3 sequence is 16 residues long. CDR3 nucleotide sequence: TGTGCCAGTAGTGACCGACAGACAACAACTAATGAAAAACTGTTTTTT. It yields the protein CASSDRQTTTNEKLFF.

The chain carries TRBV3-1 (or the pseudogene TRBV3-2) and TRBJ2-7; tentative D call: TRBD1 (7 bases). Deletions cut 0 bases from V and 5 bases from J, with 14 bases between. The germline V gene encodes CDR1 LGHDT and CDR2 YNNKEL (reference sequence). The CDR3 is made up of 15 amino acids. The CDR3 coding sequence is TGTGCCAGCAGCCAAGACAACAGGGGAGGTAACGAGCAGTACTTC. This codes for CASSQDNRGGNEQYF.

This chain links TRBV3-1 (or the pseudogene TRBV3-2) with TRBJ2-1; the D is unclear. Germline loops: CDR1 LGHDT, CDR2 YNNKEL (reference sequence). CDR3 length equals 15 residues. The V and J ends lost 2 bases and 0 bases respectively, with 8 bases between them. The CDR3 region is CASSQSPSSYNEQFF. In nucleotides, the CDR3 is TGTGCCAGCAGCCAAAGTCCCAGCTCCTACAATGAGCAGTTCTTC.

The V gene is TRBV10-3, the J gene TRBJ2-1, with TRBD2 matching over 7 bases. Germline V CDR1 and CDR2: ENHRY, SYGVKD. The CDR3 runs 13 residues. Germline trimming cut 4 bases from V and 6 bases from J; bases unmatched to any gene: 3. The CDR3 nucleotides read TGTGCCATCAGTGGGGGGACTACCAATGAGCAGTTCTTC. This sequence encodes CAISGGTTNEQFF.

The CDR3 nucleotides read TGTGCCAGCAGTGAAGGCGCGGAGGTCCATGGCTACACCTTC. It yields the protein CASSEGAEVHGYTF. The V and J genes are TRBV25-1 and TRBJ1-2; the D is unclear. This CDR3 has 14 residues. The V and J ends lost 2 bases and 6 bases respectively, with 13 bases between them. The V gene's germline CDR1 is MGHDK and CDR2 SYGVNS.

The chain joins TRBV5-4 to TRBJ2-7, with TRBD1 identical over 8 bases. This CDR3 spans 15 amino acids. Looked up from germline, CDR1 is SGHNT and CDR2 is YYREEE (reference sequence). V shed 4 bases and J 3 bases; nucleotides not matched to a gene: 9. The CDR3 nucleotides read TGTGCCAGCAGCCCCGGGACAGGCTATGTCTACGAGCAGTACTTC. As protein: CASSPGTGYVYEQYF. Using reference TRBV5-4 and TRBJ2-7 for the parts outside the CDR3, the full variable domain is ETGVTQSPTHLIKTRGQQVTLRCSSQSGHNTVSWYQQALGQGPQFIFQYYREEENGRGNFPPRFSGLQFPNYSSELNVNALELDDSALYLCASSPGTGYVYEQYFGPGTRLTVT.

The sample holds one count of this clone. Just one base apart from a much larger clone, this may be a read error. CDR3 coding DNA: TGTGCCAGCAGGAGCGGCACAGATACGCAGTATTTT. Its protein is CASRSGTDTQYF. The chain has TRBV11-2 and TRBJ2-3; no firm D call. Germline CDR1 SGHAT, CDR2 FQNNGV. The CDR3 has 12 residues. Trimming left V 6 bases short and J 1 base short, with 5 bases between.

As DNA, the CDR3 is TGTGCCACCAGCAGAGGCGGGGCAGACAATCAGCCCCAGCATTTT. Protein: CATSRGGADNQPQHF. V and J are TRBV15 and TRBJ1-5; possibly TRBD1 for D (5 bases). Germline lookup yields CDR1 LNHNV and CDR2 YYDKDF (reference sequence). V was cut by 1 base and J by 3 bases, with 10 bases left in between. This CDR3 contains 15 residues.

The rearrangement joins TRBV5-8 to TRBJ2-7, with a tentative D call TRBD1 (5 bases). Trimming removed 4 bases at V and 12 bases at J, with 20 bases between. Germline-derived CDR1 and CDR2 are SGHTS and YDEGEE. The CDR3 consists of 13 residues. The CDR3 spells CASSLGGLQGAYF. As DNA, the CDR3 is TGTGCCAGCAGCCTCGGCGGTCTTCAGGGCGCGTACTTC.

This clone showed up just once. The chain carries TRBV19 and TRBJ2-7; D gene uncertain. Trimming stripped 3 bases from V and 2 bases from J, with 14 bases between. The CDR3 covers 15 residues. From germline, CDR1 is LNHDA and CDR2 SQIVND (reference sequence). The CDR3 sequence: CASSMLGRNPYEQYF. The CDR3 DNA is TGTGCCAGTAGTATGTTGGGCAGGAATCCCTACGAGCAGTACTTC.

CDR3 sequence: CASSAVELQGTYQPQHF. The CDR3 nucleotides read TGTGCCAGTAGTGCCGTGGAACTACAGGGTACTTACCAGCCCCAGCATTTT. This chain joins TRBV19 and TRBJ1-5, with D perhaps matching TRBD1 (6 bases). This CDR3 has 17 amino acids. Looked up from germline, CDR1 is LNHDA and CDR2 is SQIVND (reference sequence). Trimming left V 5 bases short and J 7 bases short, with 24 bases between.

The chain has TRBV7-8 and TRBJ1-4; D is unclear. Germline CDR1 and CDR2: SGHVS and FQNEAQ. The germline V and J ends were trimmed by 5 bases and 3 bases, with 16 bases remaining between them. CDR3 length equals 16 residues. The CDR3 nucleotides are TGTGCCAGCAGCCTCTGGCCCACGTCTTCTAATGAAAAACTGTTTTTT. It specifies CASSLWPTSSNEKLFF.

V usage is TRBV6-6 and J usage is TRBJ2-6; possible D gene TRBD1, 6 bases. With 8 bases removed from V and 0 bases from J, the gap between germline ends came to 14 bases. The CDR3 extends over 16 amino acids. CDR1 and CDR2 (germline): MNHNY, SVGAGI (reference sequence). The CDR3 DNA follows: TGTGCCAGCTCCGAAAGGGGGAGCTCTGGGGCCAACGTCCTGACTTTC. It translates to CASSERGSSGANVLTF.